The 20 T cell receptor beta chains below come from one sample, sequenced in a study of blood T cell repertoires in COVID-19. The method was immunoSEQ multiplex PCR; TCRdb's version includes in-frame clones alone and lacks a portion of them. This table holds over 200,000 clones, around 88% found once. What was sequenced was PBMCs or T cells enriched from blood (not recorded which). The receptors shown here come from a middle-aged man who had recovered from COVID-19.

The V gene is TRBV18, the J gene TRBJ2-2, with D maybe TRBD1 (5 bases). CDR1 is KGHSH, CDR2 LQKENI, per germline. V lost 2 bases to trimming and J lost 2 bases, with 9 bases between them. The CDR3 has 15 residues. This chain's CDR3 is CASSPTDRNTGELFF. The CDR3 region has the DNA TGTGCCAGCTCACCAACCGACAGAAACACCGGGGAGCTGTTTTTT.

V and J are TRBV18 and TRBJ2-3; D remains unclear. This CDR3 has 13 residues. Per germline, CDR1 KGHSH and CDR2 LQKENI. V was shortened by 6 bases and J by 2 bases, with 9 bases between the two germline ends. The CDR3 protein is CASSPTLTDTQYF. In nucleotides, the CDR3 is TGTGCCAGCTCCCCTACCCTCACAGATACGCAGTATTTT.

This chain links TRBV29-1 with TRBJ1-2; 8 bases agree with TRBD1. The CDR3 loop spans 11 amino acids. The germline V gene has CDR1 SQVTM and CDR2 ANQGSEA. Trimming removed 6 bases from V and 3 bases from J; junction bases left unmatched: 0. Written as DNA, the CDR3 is TGCAGCGTGACAGGGGACTATGGCTACACCTTC. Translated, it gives CSVTGDYGYTF. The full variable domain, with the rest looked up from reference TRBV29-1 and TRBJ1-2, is SAVISQKPSRDICQRGTSLTIQCQVDSQVTMMFWYRQQPGQSLTLIATANQGSEATYESGFVIDKFPISRPNLTFSTLTVSNMSPEDSSIYLCSVTGDYGYTFGSGTRLTVV.

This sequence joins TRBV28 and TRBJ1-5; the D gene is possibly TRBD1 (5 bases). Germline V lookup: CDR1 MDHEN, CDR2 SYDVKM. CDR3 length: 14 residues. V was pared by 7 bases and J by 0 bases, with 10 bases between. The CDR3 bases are TGTGCCAGCATTGACAGCAATAGCAATCAGCCCCAGCATTTT. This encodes CASIDSNSNQPQHF. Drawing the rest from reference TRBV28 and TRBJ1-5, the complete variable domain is DVKVTQSSRYLVKRTGEKVFLECVQDMDHENMFWYRQDPGLGLRLIYFSYDVKMKEKGDIPEGYSVSREKKERFSLILESASTNQTSMYLCASIDSNSNQPQHFGDGTRLSIL.

CDR3 in DNA: TGTGCCAGCAGTTTCGGAGGGAGCTCTGGGGCCAACGTCCTGACTTTC. This sequence encodes CASSFGGSSGANVLTF. This chain links TRBV27 with TRBJ2-6; a weak D match, TRBD2 (6 bases). In germline, CDR1 is MNHEY, CDR2 SMNVEV (reference sequence). The CDR3 is made up of 16 amino acids. V was clipped by 3 bases and J by 0 bases, with 9 bases between them.

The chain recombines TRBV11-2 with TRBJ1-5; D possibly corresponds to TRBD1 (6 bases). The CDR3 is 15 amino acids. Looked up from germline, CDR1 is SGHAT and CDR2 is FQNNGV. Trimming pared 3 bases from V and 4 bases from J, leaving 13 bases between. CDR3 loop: CASSFDRKENQPQHF. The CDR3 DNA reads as TGTGCCAGCAGCTTCGACAGGAAGGAAAATCAGCCCCAGCATTTT.

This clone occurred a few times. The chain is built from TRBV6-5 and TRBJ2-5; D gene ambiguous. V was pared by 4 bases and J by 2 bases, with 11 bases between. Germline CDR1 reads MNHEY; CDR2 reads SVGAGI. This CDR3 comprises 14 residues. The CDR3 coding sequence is TGTGCCAGCAGTTTCTCCGCGGAACAAGAGACCCAGTACTTC. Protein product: CASSFSAEQETQYF.

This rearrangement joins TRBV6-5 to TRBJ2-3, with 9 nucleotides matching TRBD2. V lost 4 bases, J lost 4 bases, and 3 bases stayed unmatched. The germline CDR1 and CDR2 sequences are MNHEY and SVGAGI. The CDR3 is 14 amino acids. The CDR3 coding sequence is TGTGCCAGCAGTTTCGGCGGGAGGGCAGATACGCAGTATTTT. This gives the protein CASSFGGRADTQYF.

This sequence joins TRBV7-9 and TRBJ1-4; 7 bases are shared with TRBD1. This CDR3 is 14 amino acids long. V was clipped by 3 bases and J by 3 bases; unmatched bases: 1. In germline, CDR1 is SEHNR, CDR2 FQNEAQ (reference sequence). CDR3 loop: CASSFDRANEKLFF. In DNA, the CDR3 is TGTGCCAGCAGCTTTGACAGGGCTAATGAAAAACTGTTTTTT.

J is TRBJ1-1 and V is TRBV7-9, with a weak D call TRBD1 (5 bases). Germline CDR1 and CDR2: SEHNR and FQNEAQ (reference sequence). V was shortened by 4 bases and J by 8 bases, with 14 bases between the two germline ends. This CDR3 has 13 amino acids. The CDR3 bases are TGTGCCAGCAGCTCAAGGTCGACAGCCGAAGCTTTCTTT. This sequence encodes CASSSRSTAEAFF.

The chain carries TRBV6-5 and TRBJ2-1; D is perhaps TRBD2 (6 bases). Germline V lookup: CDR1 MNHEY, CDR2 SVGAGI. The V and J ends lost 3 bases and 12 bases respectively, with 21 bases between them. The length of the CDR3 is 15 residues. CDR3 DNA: TGTGCCAGCAGTTATTCGGCAACGATGGGACTGTTGCAGTTCTTC. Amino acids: CASSYSATMGLLQFF.

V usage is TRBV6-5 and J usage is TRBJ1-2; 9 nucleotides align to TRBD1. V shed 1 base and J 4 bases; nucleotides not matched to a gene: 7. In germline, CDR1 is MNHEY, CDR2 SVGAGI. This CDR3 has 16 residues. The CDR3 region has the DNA TGTGCCAGCAGTTACTTGAGGGGGACAGGGCCCTATGGCTACACCTTC. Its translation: CASSYLRGTGPYGYTF.

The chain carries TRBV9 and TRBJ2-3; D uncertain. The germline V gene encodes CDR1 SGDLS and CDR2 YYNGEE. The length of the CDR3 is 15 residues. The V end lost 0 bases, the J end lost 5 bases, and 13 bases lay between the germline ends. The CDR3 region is CASSVEIKAIDTQYF. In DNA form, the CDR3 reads TGTGCCAGCAGCGTAGAAATAAAAGCAATAGATACGCAGTATTTT.

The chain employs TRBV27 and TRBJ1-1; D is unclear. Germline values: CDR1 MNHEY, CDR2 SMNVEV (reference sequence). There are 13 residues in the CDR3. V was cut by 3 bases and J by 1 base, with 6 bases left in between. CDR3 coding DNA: TGTGCCAGCAGTTTCCACAGGAACACTGAAGCTTTCTTT. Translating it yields CASSFHRNTEAFF.

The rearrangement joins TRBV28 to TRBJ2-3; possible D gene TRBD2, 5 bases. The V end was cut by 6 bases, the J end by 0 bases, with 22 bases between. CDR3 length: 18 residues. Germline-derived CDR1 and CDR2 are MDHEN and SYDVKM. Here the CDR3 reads CASRFEFGIGSSTDTQYF. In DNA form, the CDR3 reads TGTGCCAGCAGATTTGAGTTTGGGATAGGGAGCAGCACAGATACGCAGTATTTT.

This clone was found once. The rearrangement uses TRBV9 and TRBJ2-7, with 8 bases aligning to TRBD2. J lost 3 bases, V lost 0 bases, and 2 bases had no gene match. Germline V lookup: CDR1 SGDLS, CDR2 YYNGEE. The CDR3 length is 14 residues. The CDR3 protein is CASSVAGGIYEQYF. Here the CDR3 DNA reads TGTGCCAGCAGCGTAGCGGGGGGGATCTACGAGCAGTACTTC. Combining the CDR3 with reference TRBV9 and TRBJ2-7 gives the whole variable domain DSGVTQTPKHLITATGQRVTLRCSPRSGDLSVYWYQQSLDQGLQFLIQYYNGEERAKGNILERFSAQQFPDLHSELNLSSLELGDSALYFCASSVAGGIYEQYFGPGTRLTVT.

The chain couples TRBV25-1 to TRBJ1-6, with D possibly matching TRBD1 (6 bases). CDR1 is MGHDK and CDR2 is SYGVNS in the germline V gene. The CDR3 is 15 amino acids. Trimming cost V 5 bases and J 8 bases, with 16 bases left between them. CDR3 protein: CASSKDSGFDSPLHF. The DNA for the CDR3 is TGTGCCAGCAGTAAGGACAGCGGATTTGATTCACCCCTCCACTTT.

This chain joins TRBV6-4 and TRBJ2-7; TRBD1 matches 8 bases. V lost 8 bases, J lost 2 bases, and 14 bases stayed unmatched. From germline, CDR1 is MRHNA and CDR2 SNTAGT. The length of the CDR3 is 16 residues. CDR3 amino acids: CASAEAGGSLPYEQYF. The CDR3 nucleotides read TGTGCCAGCGCAGAAGCAGGGGGCTCACTACCCTACGAGCAGTACTTC.

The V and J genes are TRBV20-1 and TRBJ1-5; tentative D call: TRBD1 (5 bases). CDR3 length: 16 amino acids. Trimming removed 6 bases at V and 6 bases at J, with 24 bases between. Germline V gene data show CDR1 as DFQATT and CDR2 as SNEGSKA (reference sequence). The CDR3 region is CSASSPGGWLGQPQHF. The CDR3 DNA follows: TGCAGTGCCAGTTCCCCGGGGGGGTGGCTGGGTCAGCCCCAGCATTTT.

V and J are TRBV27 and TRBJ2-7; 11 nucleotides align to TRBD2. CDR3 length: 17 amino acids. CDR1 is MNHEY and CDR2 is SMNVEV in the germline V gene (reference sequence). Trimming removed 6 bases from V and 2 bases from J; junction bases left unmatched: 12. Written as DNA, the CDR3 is TGTGCCAGCAGGATAGGGGCTAGCGGGAGGTCCGCCTACGAGCAGTACTTC. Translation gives CASRIGASGRSAYEQYF.